Below, 26 T cell receptor beta chains from the same sample are listed, as sequenced in a study of T-cell reconstitution after alpha-beta-depleted transplantation in children. Construction of the TCRbeta library involved unique molecular identifiers. One entry per CDR3 protein results from TCRdb running MiXCR on the PCR reads. This sample has 97,000 or so distinct CDR3 sequences, with roughly 6% found just once. The material sequenced was PBMCs, mostly from graft donor cells, taken 60 days after TCRalphabeta/CD19-depleted stem cell transplant. The receptors shown here come from a female patient under 10 years old who had a stem cell transplant for Fanconi anemia, so the T cells may come from the graft donor.

The rearrangement uses TRBV5-1 and TRBJ2-3; D not certain. Per the germline V gene, CDR1 is SGHRS and CDR2 is YFSETQ. The ends were cut back, 4 bases at V and 1 base at J, with 10 bases in the middle. This CDR3 region has 14 residues. CDR3 coding DNA: TGCGCCAGCAGCCCGCAGACTCGCACAGATACGCAGTATTTT. Translating it yields CASSPQTRTDTQYF.

The chain employs TRBV4-1 and TRBJ2-7; D uncertain. The CDR3 totals 12 residues. Germline values: CDR1 MGHRA, CDR2 YSYEKL. V was shortened by 4 bases and J by 4 bases, with 8 bases between the two germline ends. The chain's CDR3 is CASSRDGYEQYF. The CDR3 nucleotides read TGCGCCAGCAGCCGCGACGGTTACGAGCAGTACTTC.

This clonotype was detected many times. V gene TRBV12-3 or TRBV12-4 combines with J gene TRBJ2-2; D possibly corresponds to TRBD1 (6 bases). The CDR3 has 16 residues. Trimming removed 6 bases from V and 0 bases from J, with 14 bases in between. Here the CDR3 reads CASREQGNANTGELFF. CDR3 bases: TGTGCCAGCAGGGAACAGGGAAACGCGAACACCGGGGAGCTGTTTTTT.

This clonotype showed up many times. This sequence joins TRBV28 and TRBJ1-2; D perhaps matches TRBD1 (5 bases). The germline V and J ends were trimmed by 5 bases and 2 bases, with 15 bases remaining between them. The germline CDR1 and CDR2 sequences are MDHEN and SYDVKM. This CDR3 comprises 15 residues. As DNA, the CDR3 is TGTGCCAGCAGTCCTGGGACTCTTTTAAACTATGGCTACACCTTC. Its protein product is CASSPGTLLNYGYTF.

At least ten counts were recorded for this clonotype. This sequence joins TRBV29-1 and TRBJ1-2; D unclear. Germline CDR1 and CDR2: SQVTM and ANQGSEA. The CDR3 is 9 residues long. V lost 3 bases to trimming and J lost 7 bases, with 3 bases between them. CDR3 sequence (DNA): TGCAGCGTTGAGGGTGGCTACACCTTC. Its translation is CSVEGGYTF. The whole variable domain, remainder taken from reference TRBV29-1 and TRBJ1-2, is SAVISQKPSRDICQRGTSLTIQCQVDSQVTMMFWYRQQPGQSLTLIATANQGSEATYESGFVIDKFPISRPNLTFSTLTVSNMSPEDSSIYLCSVEGGYTFGSGTRLTVV.

This clonotype ranks as medium-sized. The chain couples TRBV21-1 to TRBJ2-1; the D call TRBD2 from the table was never checked on the DNA. TRBV21-1 is noted as a pseudogene. This CDR3 has 15 amino acids. CDR3 in DNA: TGTGCCAGCAGTCCCGGGACTCCCAAGTACAATGAGCAGTTCTTC. Encoded protein: CASSPGTPKYNEQFF.

As concerns this clonotype: A much more abundant neighbour one base away suggests this may be a read error. The chain carries TRBV2 and TRBJ2-3; 7 nucleotides match TRBD2. The CDR3 has 16 amino acids. The germline V gene encodes CDR1 SNHLY and CDR2 FYNNEI. This chain's CDR3 is CVSSPKLASVTDTQYF. Written as DNA, the CDR3 is TGTGTCAGCAGTCCTAAACTAGCGTCGGTCACAGATACGCAGTATTTT.

This clonotype was seen ten or more times. The V call is TRBV27, the J call TRBJ2-1; D may be TRBD1 (5 bases). V lost 6 bases to trimming and J lost 1 base, with 16 bases between them. There are 16 residues in the CDR3. Germline V gives CDR1 MNHEY, CDR2 SMNVEV (reference sequence). The DNA of the CDR3 is TGTGCCAGCAGCTTTGACAGCTTTTCATCCTACAATGAGCAGTTCTTC. As protein: CASSFDSFSSYNEQFF.

This clonotype was recorded many times. J is TRBJ2-2 and V is TRBV5-1; D is unresolved. This CDR3 region has 15 residues. Germline CDR1 and CDR2: SGHRS and YFSETQ. Trimming cost V 0 bases and J 0 bases, with 6 bases left between them. The CDR3 region has the DNA TGCGCCAGCAGCTTGGTCGGTCCGAACACCGGGGAGCTGTTTTTT. It yields the protein CASSLVGPNTGELFF.

The CDR3 loop reads CASSPQTSGLYNEQFF. Written as DNA, the CDR3 is TGTGCCAGCTCACCTCAGACTAGCGGGCTTTACAATGAGCAGTTCTTC. V gene TRBV18 combines with J gene TRBJ2-1; TRBD2 aligns across 10 bases. J gave up 4 bases and V 3 bases, and 6 bases lay outside the gene matches. Per the germline V gene, CDR1 is KGHSH and CDR2 is LQKENI. The CDR3 runs to 16 residues.

This clonotype showed up many times. The J gene is TRBJ2-3, the V gene TRBV5-1; no definite D call. The germline CDR1 and CDR2 sequences are SGHRS and YFSETQ. The length of the CDR3 is 13 residues. With 4 bases removed from V and 0 bases from J, the gap between germline ends came to 6 bases. The CDR3 is CASSVGSTDTQYF. The CDR3 DNA is TGCGCCAGCAGCGTAGGTAGCACAGATACGCAGTATTTT.

This clonotype was seen repeatedly, ten times or more. The chain couples TRBV28 to TRBJ2-1; 9 bases are shared with TRBD2. The CDR3 extends over 17 amino acids. V lost 2 bases, J lost 7 bases, and 12 bases stayed unmatched. The germline gives CDR1 MDHEN, CDR2 SYDVKM. CDR3 coding DNA: TGTGCCAGCAGTTTACCCTCTGCGGGAGGGCCGAATAATGAGCAGTTCTTC. It codes for CASSLPSAGGPNNEQFF.

This clonotype showed up just a few times. The rearrangement joins TRBV4-2 to TRBJ2-3, with D perhaps TRBD1 (6 bases). The CDR3 is 17 residues long. CDR1 LGHNA and CDR2 YNFKEQ come from the germline V gene. V was trimmed by 3 bases and J by 2 bases, leaving 18 bases between them. CDR3 in DNA: TGTGCCAGCAGCCAGGCAGGGGCGAGACAGTTCACAGATACGCAGTATTTT. This translates into CASSQAGARQFTDTQYF.

This clonotype was counted between two and nine times. The chain uses TRBV2 and TRBJ2-7; the D gene is possibly TRBD2 (5 bases). CDR1 and CDR2 from the germline V gene are SNHLY and FYNNEI. The CDR3 contains 14 residues. Trimming stripped 2 bases from V and 3 bases from J, with 11 bases between. CDR3 nucleotide sequence: TGTGCCAGCAGTGAACGGACGGGATTCTACGAGCAGTACTTC. Its translation: CASSERTGFYEQYF.

This clonotype was seen at least ten times. J is TRBJ2-5 and V is TRBV28; D not certain. Trimming left V 1 base short and J 7 bases short, with 10 bases between. The V gene's germline CDR1 is MDHEN and CDR2 SYDVKM. The CDR3 is 13 residues long. DNA for the CDR3: TGTGCCAGCAGTTTATTTCCAAAGGGGACCCAGTACTTC. It codes for CASSLFPKGTQYF.

In this sample, this clonotype turned up many times. The chain couples TRBV4-2 to TRBJ2-2; the match to TRBD2 covers 12 bases. The CDR3 is 18 residues long. V lost 1 base, J lost 0 bases, and 3 bases stayed unmatched. Germline CDR1 is LGHNA and CDR2 is YNFKEQ. CDR3 loop: CASSQGLAGATNTGELFF. CDR3 DNA: TGTGCCAGCAGCCAAGGACTAGCGGGAGCCACGAACACCGGGGAGCTGTTTTTT.

This clonotype came up many times. The chain links TRBV2 to TRBJ1-1, with 8 bases that match TRBD1. Looked up from germline, CDR1 is SNHLY and CDR2 is FYNNEI. This CDR3 spans 13 amino acids. J lost 1 base, V lost 7 bases, and 2 bases had no gene match. CDR3 sequence reads: CASTGQGNTEAFF. As DNA, the CDR3 is TGTGCCAGCACCGGACAGGGGAACACTGAAGCTTTCTTT.

In this sample, this clonotype turned up many times. The rearrangement uses TRBV19 and TRBJ2-5, with unresolved D. The germline V and J ends were trimmed by 2 bases and 2 bases, with 9 bases remaining between them. CDR3 length equals 14 residues. Per the germline V gene, CDR1 is LNHDA and CDR2 is SQIVND (reference sequence). The CDR3 nucleotides read TGTGCCAGTAGTATATCTGGCCGTCAAGAGACCCAGTACTTC. This codes for CASSISGRQETQYF.

This clonotype has more than one count but fewer than ten. This chain links TRBV6-2 or TRBV6-3 with TRBJ2-7, with 8 bases identical to TRBD2. This CDR3 has 17 amino acids. Germline V gives CDR1 MNHEY, CDR2 SVGEGT. V lost 4 bases, J lost 4 bases, and 15 bases stayed unmatched. The CDR3 DNA is TGTGCCAGCAGTTCGGTTAGCGGGAACCCCCCTCGTTACGAGCAGTACTTC. It yields the protein CASSSVSGNPPRYEQYF.

The sample holds a few counts of this clonotype. The V call is TRBV18, the J call TRBJ2-1; unclear D gene. The germline CDR1 and CDR2 sequences are KGHSH and LQKENI. V shed 4 bases and J shed 3 bases, with 13 bases lying between them. The CDR3 length is 15 residues. The DNA of the CDR3 is TGTGCCAGCTCACTCGGACCGAACCTCTACAATGAGCAGTTCTTC. Encoded protein: CASSLGPNLYNEQFF.

This clonotype was observed many times. This rearrangement joins TRBV5-1 to TRBJ1-2, with D possibly being TRBD1 (5 bases). Germline V gene sequence: CDR1 SGHRS, CDR2 YFSETQ. The CDR3 loop spans 13 amino acids. V lost 4 bases and J 0 bases, leaving 7 bases between the germline ends. The CDR3 spells CASSPTANYGYTF. The CDR3 bases are TGCGCCAGCAGCCCGACAGCTAACTATGGCTACACCTTC. Based on the CDR3 plus reference TRBV5-1 and TRBJ1-2, the full variable domain is KAGVTQTPRYLIKTRGQQVTLSCSPISGHRSVSWYQQTPGQGLQFLFEYFSETQRNKGNFPGRFSGRQFSNSRSEMNVSTLELGDSALYLCASSPTANYGYTFGSGTRLTVV.

In its sample, this clonotype was seen many times. This sequence joins TRBV5-1 and TRBJ2-5; tentative D call: TRBD1 (7 bases). The CDR3 contains 14 residues. Germline-derived CDR1 and CDR2 are SGHRS and YFSETQ. Trimming took off 4 bases at V and 5 bases at J, with 15 bases between the two ends. CDR3 DNA sequence: TGCGCCAGCAGCCTGGAGGGGGCCGGGGAGACCCAGTACTTC. Amino acid sequence: CASSLEGAGETQYF.

This clonotype was picked up a small number of times. This sequence joins TRBV5-4 and TRBJ2-5; possibly TRBD1 or TRBD2 for D (6 bases each). With 6 bases removed from V and 5 bases from J, the gap between germline ends came to 20 bases. The germline V gene has CDR1 SGHNT and CDR2 YYREEE (reference sequence). This CDR3 is 15 amino acids long. CDR3 bases: TGTGCCAGCAACGTTGGGGGGAGGCAGGGGGAGACCCAGTACTTC. Amino acids: CASNVGGRQGETQYF.

This clonotype was counted ten times or more. This chain links TRBV28 with TRBJ1-1; D ambiguous. The CDR3 extends over 14 amino acids. Trimming cost V 3 bases and J 5 bases, with 13 bases left between them. Per the germline V gene, CDR1 is MDHEN and CDR2 is SYDVKM. The chain's CDR3 is CASSFGGSRTEAFF. The CDR3, as DNA: TGTGCCAGCAGTTTTGGAGGGTCGAGGACTGAAGCTTTCTTT.

This clonotype showed up many times. V and J are TRBV29-1 and TRBJ2-5, with TRBD1 matching over 7 bases. From germline, CDR1 is SQVTM and CDR2 ANQGSEA. Trimming cost V 6 bases and J 3 bases; bases outside gene matches: 4. The CDR3 is 12 residues long. In DNA form, the CDR3 reads TGCAGCGTAGGGACAGCTAAAGAGACCCAGTACTTC. Translation: CSVGTAKETQYF.

This clonotype appeared many times. The chain joins TRBV7-9 to TRBJ1-1; D remains ambiguous. Germline V lookup: CDR1 SEHNR, CDR2 FQNEAQ (reference sequence). The ends were cut back, 1 base at V and 1 base at J, with 7 bases in the middle. This CDR3 is 14 amino acids long. The CDR3 is CASSLGRSNTEAFF. DNA of the CDR3: TGTGCCAGCAGCTTAGGACGGTCGAACACTGAAGCTTTCTTT.